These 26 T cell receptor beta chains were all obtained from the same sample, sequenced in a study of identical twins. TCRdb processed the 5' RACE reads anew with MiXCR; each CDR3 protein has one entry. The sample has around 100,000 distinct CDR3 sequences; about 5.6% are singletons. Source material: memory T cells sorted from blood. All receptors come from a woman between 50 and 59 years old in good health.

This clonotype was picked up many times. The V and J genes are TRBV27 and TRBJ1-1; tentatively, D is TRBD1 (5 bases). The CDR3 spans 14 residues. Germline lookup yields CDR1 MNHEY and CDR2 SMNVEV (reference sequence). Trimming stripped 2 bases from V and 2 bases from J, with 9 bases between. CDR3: CASSLPGRNTEAFF. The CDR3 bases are TGTGCCAGCAGTTTACCGGGGCGTAACACTGAAGCTTTCTTT.

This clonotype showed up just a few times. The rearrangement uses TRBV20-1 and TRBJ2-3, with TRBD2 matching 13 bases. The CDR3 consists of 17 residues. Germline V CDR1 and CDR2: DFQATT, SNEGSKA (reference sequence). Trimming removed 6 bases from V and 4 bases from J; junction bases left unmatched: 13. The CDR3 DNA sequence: TGCAGTGCGCCATCTTCACTAGCGGGAGGGCCCCCAGATACGCAGTATTTT. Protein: CSAPSSLAGGPPDTQYF.

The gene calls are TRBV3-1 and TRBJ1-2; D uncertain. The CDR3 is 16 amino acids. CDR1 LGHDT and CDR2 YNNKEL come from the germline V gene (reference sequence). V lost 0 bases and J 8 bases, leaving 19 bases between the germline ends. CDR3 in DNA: TGTGCCAGCAGCCAAGATGGCACCGGAACGGGCAGGGGCTACACCTTC. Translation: CASSQDGTGTGRGYTF.

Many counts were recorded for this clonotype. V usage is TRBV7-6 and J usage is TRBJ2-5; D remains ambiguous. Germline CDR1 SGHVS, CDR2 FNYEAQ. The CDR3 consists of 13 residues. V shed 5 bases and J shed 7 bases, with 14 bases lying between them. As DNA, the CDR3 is TGTGCCAGCAGCCCATCACGGACGGGGACCCAGTACTTC. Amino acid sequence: CASSPSRTGTQYF. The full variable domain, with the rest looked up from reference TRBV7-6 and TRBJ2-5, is GAGVSQSPRYKVTKRGQDVALRCDPISGHVSLYWYRQALGQGPEFLTYFNYEAQQDKSGLPNDRFSAERPEGSISTLTIQRTEQRDSAMYRCASSPSRTGTQYFGPGTRLLVL.

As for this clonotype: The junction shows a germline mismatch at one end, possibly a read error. In nucleotides, the CDR3 is TGTGTCAGCAGTGAAGTTGTTAATTCCTATACGCAGTATTTT. Translation: CVSSEVVNSYTQYF. This chain joins TRBV6-1 and TRBJ2-3, with D hard to call. Germline CDR1 and CDR2: MNHNS and SASEGT. CDR3 length: 14 residues.

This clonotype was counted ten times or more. The CDR3 reads CASSLMAGRGYTF. CDR3 nucleotide sequence: TGTGCCAGCAGCTTAATGGCAGGAAGAGGCTACACCTTC. The chain has TRBV7-3 and TRBJ1-2, with D unresolved. The CDR3 is made up of 13 amino acids. Trimming cost V 1 base and J 8 bases, with 11 bases left between them. Germline CDR1 reads SGHTA; CDR2 reads FQGTGA. Full variable domain (outside the CDR3, taken from reference TRBV7-3 and TRBJ1-2): GAGVSQTPSNKVTEKGKYVELRCDPISGHTALYWYRQSLGQGPEFLIYFQGTGAADDSGLPNDRFFAVRPEGSVSTLKIQRTERGDSAVYLCASSLMAGRGYTFGSGTRLTVV.

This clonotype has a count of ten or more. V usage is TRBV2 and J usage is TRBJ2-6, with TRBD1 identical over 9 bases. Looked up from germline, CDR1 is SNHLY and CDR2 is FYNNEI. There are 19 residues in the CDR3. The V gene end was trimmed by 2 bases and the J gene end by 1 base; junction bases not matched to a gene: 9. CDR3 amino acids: CASSEFRGQGLSGANVLTF. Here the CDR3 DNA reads TGTGCCAGCAGTGAATTCAGGGGACAGGGTCTTTCTGGGGCCAACGTCCTGACTTTC.

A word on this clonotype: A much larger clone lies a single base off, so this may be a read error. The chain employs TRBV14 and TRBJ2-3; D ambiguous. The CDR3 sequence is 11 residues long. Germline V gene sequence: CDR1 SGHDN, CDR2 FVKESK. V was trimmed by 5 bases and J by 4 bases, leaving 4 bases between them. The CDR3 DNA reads TGTGCCAGCAGCTGGGCAGATACGCAGTATTTT. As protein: CASSWADTQYF. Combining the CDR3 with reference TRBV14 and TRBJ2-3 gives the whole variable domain EAGVTQFPSHSVIEKGQTVTLRCDPISGHDNLYWYRRVMGKEIKFLLHFVKESKQDESGMPNNRFLAERTGGTYSTLKVQPAELEDSGVYFCASSWADTQYFGPGTRLTVL.

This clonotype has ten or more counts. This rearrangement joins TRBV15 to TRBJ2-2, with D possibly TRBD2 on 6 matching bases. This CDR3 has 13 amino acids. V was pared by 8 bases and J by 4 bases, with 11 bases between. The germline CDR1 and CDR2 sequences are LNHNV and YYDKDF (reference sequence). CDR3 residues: CATGEVFTGELFF. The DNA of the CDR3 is TGTGCCACCGGGGAGGTGTTCACCGGGGAGCTGTTTTTT.

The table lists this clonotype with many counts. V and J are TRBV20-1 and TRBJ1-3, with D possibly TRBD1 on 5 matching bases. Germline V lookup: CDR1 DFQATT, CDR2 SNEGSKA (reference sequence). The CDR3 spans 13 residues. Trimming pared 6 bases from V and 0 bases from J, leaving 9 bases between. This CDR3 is CSAWDFSGNTIYF. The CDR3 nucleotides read TGCAGTGCATGGGACTTCTCTGGAAACACCATATATTTT.

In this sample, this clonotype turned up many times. The CDR3 DNA reads as TGTGCCAGCAGTTTATCGGTTGGACAGGGTGGGTCCGGGGAGCTGTTTTTT. Its translation: CASSLSVGQGGSGELFF. This chain links TRBV27 with TRBJ2-2; TRBD1 matches 8 bases. Germline V gene lookup returns CDR1 MNHEY and CDR2 SMNVEV (reference sequence). CDR3 length equals 17 residues. V shed 0 bases and J 6 bases; nucleotides not matched to a gene: 9.

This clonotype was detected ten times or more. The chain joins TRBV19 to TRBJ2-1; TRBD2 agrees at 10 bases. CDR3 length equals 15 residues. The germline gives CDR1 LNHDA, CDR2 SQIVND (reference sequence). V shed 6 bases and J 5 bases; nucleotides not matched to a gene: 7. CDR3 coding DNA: TGTGCCAGTAGCCCGCTAGCGGGAGAGAACAATGAGCAGTTCTTC. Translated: CASSPLAGENNEQFF. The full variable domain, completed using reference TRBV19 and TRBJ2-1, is DGGITQSPKYLFRKEGQNVTLSCEQNLNHDAMYWYRQDPGQGLRLIYYSQIVNDFQKGDIAEGYSVSREKKESFPLTVTSAQKNPTAFYLCASSPLAGENNEQFFGPGTRLTVL.

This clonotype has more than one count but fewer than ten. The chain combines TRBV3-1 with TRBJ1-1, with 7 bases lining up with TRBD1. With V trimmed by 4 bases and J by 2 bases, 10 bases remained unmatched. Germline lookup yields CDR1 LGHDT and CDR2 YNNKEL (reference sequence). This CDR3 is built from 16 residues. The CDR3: CASSRPSGQYNTEAFF. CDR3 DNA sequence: TGTGCCAGCAGCCGGCCGTCGGGACAGTATAACACTGAAGCTTTCTTT.

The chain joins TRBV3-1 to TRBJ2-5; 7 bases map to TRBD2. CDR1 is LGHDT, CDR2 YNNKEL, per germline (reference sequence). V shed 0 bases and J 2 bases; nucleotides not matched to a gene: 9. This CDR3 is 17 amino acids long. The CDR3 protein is CASSQDVAGALQETQYF. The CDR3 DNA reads TGTGCCAGCAGCCAAGATGTGGCGGGAGCCCTACAAGAGACCCAGTACTTC.

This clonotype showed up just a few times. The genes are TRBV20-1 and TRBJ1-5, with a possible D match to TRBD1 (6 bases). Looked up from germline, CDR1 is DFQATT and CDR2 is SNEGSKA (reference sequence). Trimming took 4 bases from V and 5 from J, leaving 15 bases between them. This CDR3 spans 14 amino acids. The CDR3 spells CSATGTRGDQPQHF. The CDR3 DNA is TGCAGTGCTACCGGGACAAGGGGCGATCAGCCCCAGCATTTT.

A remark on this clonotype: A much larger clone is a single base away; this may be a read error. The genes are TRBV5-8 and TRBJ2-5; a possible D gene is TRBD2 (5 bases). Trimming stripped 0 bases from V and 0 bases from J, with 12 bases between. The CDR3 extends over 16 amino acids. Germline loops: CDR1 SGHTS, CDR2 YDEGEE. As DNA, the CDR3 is TGTGCCAGCAGCTTGGGGGTAGCGTGCAACCAAGAGACCCAGTACTTC. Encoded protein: CASSLGVACNQETQYF.

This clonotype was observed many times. The CDR3 sequence: CSVKEGSHEQYV. CDR3 nucleotides: TGCAGCGTGAAAGAGGGTTCCCACGAGCAGTACGTC. This chain uses TRBV29-1 with TRBJ2-7; D perhaps matches TRBD2 (5 bases). V was clipped by 6 bases and J by 5 bases, with 14 bases between them. Germline V gene lookup returns CDR1 SQVTM and CDR2 ANQGSEA. The CDR3 consists of 12 residues.

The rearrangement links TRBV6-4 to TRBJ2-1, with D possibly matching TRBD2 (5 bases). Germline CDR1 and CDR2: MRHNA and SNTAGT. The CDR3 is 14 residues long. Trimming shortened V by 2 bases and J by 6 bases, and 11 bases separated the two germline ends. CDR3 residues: CASSDGLEGNEQFF. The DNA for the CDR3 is TGTGCCAGCAGTGACGGGCTAGAGGGCAATGAGCAGTTCTTC.

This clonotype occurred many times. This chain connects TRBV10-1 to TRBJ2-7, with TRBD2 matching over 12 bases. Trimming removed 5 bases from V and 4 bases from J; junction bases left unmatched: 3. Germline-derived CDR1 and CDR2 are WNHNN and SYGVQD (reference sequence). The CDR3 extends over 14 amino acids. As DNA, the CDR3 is TGCGCCAGCAGTTGGACTAGCGGGGATTACGAGCAGTACGTC. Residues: CASSWTSGDYEQYV.

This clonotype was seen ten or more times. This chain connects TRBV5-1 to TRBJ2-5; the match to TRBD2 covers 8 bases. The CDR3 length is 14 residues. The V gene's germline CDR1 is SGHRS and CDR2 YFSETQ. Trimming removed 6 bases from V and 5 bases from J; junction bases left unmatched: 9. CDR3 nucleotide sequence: TGCGCCAGCAACCGCGCGGGAGGAGGGGAGACCCAGTACTTC. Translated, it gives CASNRAGGGETQYF.

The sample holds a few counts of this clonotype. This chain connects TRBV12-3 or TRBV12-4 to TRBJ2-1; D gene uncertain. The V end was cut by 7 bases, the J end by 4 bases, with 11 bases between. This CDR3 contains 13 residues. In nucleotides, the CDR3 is TGTGCCAGCACGTCAGCTGGTTACAATGAGCAGTTCTTC. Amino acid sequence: CASTSAGYNEQFF.

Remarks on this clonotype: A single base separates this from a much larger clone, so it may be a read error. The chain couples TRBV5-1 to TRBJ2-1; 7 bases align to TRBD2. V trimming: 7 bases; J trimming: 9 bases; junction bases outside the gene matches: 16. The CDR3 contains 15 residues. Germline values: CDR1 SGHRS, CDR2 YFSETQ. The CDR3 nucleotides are TGCGCCAGCTCGACGACTAGCTGGAGGGCCATTGAGCAGTTCTTC. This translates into CASSTTSWRAIEQFF.

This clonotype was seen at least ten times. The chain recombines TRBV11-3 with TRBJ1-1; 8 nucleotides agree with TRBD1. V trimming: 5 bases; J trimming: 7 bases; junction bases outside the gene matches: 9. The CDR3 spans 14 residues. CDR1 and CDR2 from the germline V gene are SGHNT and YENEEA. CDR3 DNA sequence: TGTGCCAGCAGCCGTGACAGGGGTCGGAATGAAGCTTTCTTT. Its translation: CASSRDRGRNEAFF.

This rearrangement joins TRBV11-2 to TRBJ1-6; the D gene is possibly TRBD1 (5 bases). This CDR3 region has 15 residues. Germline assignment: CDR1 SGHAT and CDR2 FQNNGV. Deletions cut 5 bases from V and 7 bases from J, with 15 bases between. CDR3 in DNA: TGTGCCAGCAGCCCAGGGCAGTTCCTCAATTCACCCCTCCACTTT. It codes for CASSPGQFLNSPLHF.

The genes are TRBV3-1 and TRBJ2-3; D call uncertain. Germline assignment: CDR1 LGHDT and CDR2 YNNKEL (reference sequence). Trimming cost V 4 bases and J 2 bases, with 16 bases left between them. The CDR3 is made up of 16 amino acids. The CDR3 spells CASSRRVTAYTDTQYF. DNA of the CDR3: TGTGCCAGCAGCCGCAGAGTCACAGCGTACACAGATACGCAGTATTTT.

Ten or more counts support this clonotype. CDR3 bases: TGTGCCAGCAGCTCCTACCGTAGGAGGGATCAAGAGACCCAGTACTTC. This translates into CASSSYRRRDQETQYF. The rearrangement links TRBV7-9 to TRBJ2-5, with D possibly TRBD2 on 6 matching bases. Germline values: CDR1 SEHNR, CDR2 FQNEAQ (reference sequence). This CDR3 contains 16 residues. Trimming shortened V by 4 bases and J by 2 bases, and 17 bases separated the two germline ends.